This T cell receptor beta chain was retrieved from a study of graft-versus-host responses after intestinal transplantation. Study-level information: Recipients had multivisceral, liver-intestinal, or isolated intestinal transplants. Anti-thymocyte globulin induction, then tacrolimus and steroids for about three years, went to all recipients.

The CDR3 sequence is 14 residues long. Germline V gene lookup returns CDR1 KGHSH and CDR2 LQKENI. The V and J ends lost 5 bases and 4 bases respectively, with 11 bases between them. Of note for this clone: The antigen is undetermined.

Assay used: immunoSEQ multiplex PCR; TCRdb lists only in-frame clones, some missing. The table shows over 45,000 clones, with over 85% occurring only once. Broader study findings: Early declines in HvG clones that occurred post-transplant were associated with peak circulating GvH clone levels.

Sequencing used PBMCs, obtained 26 days after transplant. The chain is built from TRBV18 and TRBJ2-2; D might be TRBD1 (5 bases). This receptor was identified in a human patient who received an intestinal transplant, so some T cells may come from the graft donor. CDR3 protein: CASSKPQGTGELFF. Written as DNA, the CDR3 is TGTGCCAGCTCAAAGCCCCAGGGCACCGGGGAGCTGTTTTTT.